The clone carrying this TCR beta chain showed up just once. No antigen is known for it. The entry originates in a study of PD-L1 blockade in urothelial cancer. As for the study in general: At 3 weeks (second dose) and 6 weeks after starting treatment, blood was analyzed. Blood samples contained a median about 150,000 T cells.

V lost 0 bases to trimming and J lost 2 bases; unmatched junction nucleotides: 5. The germline gives CDR1 SGHDT, CDR2 YYEEEE. The CDR3 sequence is 15 residues long. The time point is: peripheral blood 6 weeks after treatment start. Samples spanned pretreatment and treatment, with 1 to 8 time points per patient. Study-level points and caveats: Better survival was forecast by a pretreatment blood TCR clonality below the median.

This table comes from immunoSEQ multiplex PCR, and its TCRdb copy is limited to in-frame clones, with some not included. This sample carries roughly 42,000 clones, around 90% of them seen once, and the ten largest clones take 6% to 8%. The chain employs TRBV5-6 and TRBJ2-7, with TRBD2 matching over 7 bases. The source material was PBMCs, sampled around atezolizumab (anti-PD-L1) treatment. The clonotype was recovered from a man between 65 and 80 years old with urothelial cancer. CDR3 residues: CASSLGTRSTYEQYF. The CDR3 DNA is TGTGCCAGCAGCTTGGGGACTAGAAGTACCTACGAGCAGTACTTC.